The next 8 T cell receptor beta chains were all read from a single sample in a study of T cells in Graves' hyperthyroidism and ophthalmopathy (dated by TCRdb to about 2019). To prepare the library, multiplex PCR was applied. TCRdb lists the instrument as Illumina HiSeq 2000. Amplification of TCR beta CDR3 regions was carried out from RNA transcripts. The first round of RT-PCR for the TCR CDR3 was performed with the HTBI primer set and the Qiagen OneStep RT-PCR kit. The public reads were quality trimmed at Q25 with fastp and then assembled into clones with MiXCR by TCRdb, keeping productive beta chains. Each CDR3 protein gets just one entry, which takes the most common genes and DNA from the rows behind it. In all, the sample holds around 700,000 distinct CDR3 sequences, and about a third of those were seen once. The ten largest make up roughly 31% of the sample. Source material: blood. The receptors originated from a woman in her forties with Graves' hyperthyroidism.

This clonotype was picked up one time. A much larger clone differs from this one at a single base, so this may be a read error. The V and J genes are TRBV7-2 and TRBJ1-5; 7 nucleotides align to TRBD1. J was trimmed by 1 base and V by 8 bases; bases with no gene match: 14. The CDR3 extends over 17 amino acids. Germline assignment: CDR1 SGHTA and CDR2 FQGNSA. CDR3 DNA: TGTGCCAGCGGCCTCGGACAGGCTGTAGGGAGCAATCAGCCCCAGCATTTT. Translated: CASGLGQAVGSNQPQHF. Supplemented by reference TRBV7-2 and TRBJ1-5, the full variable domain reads GAGVSQSPSNKVTEKGKDVELRCDPISGHTALYWYRQSLGQGLEFLIYFQGNSAPDKSGLPSDRFSAERTGGSVSTLTIQRTQQEDSAVYLCASGLGQAVGSNQPQHFGDGTRLSIL.

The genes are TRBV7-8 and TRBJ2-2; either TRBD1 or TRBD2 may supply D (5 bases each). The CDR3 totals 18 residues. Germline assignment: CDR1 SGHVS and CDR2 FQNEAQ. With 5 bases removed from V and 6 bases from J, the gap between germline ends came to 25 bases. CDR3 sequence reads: CASSLLGQGPNSAGELFF. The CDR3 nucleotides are TGTGCCAGCAGCCTACTAGGGCAGGGACCCAACTCCGCCGGGGAGCTGTTTTTT.

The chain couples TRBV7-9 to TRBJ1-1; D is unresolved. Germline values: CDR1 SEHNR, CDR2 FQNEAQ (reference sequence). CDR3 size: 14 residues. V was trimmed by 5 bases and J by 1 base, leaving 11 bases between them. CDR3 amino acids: CASSHPDKNTEAFF. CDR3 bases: TGTGCCAGCAGCCACCCTGACAAGAACACTGAAGCTTTCTTT.

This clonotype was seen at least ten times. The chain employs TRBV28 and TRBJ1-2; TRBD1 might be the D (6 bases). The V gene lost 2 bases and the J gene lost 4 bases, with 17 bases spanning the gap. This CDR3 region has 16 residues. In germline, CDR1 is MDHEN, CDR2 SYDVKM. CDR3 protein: CASSLMGGQWTYGYTF. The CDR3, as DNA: TGTGCCAGCAGTTTAATGGGGGGACAATGGACCTATGGCTACACCTTC.

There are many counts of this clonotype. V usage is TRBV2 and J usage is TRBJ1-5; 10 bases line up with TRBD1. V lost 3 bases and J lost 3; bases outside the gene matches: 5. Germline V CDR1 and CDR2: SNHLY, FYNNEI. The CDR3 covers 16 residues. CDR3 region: CASSDGDRGHNQPQHF. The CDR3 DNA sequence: TGTGCCAGCAGTGACGGTGACAGGGGGCACAATCAGCCCCAGCATTTT. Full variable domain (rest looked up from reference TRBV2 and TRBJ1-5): EPEVTQTPSHQVTQMGQEVILRCVPISNHLYFYWYRQILGQKVEFLVSFYNNEISEKSEIFDDQFSVERPDGSNFTLKIRSTKLEDSAMYFCASSDGDRGHNQPQHFGDGTRLSIL.

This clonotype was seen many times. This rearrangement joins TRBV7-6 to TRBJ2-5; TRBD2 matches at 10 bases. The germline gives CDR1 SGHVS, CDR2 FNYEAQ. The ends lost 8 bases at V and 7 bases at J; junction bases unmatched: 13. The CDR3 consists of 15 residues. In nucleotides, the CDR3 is TGTGCCAGCGAAAGTAAGCGGGAGGGACACCGGACCCAGTACTTC. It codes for CASESKREGHRTQYF.

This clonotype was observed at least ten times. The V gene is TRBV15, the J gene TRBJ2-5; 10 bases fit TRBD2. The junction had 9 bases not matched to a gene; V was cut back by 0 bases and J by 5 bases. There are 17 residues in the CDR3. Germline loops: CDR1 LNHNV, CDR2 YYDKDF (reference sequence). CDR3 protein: CATSRESPGLAFETQYF. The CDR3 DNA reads TGTGCCACCAGCAGAGAATCTCCGGGACTAGCGTTTGAGACCCAGTACTTC.

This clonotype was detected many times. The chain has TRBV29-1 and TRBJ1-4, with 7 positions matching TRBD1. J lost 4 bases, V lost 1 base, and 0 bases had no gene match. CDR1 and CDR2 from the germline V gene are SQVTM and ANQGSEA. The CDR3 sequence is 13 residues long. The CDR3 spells CSVEGQGNEKLFF. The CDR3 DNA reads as TGCAGCGTTGAAGGACAGGGTAATGAAAAACTGTTTTTT.